This T cell receptor (beta chain) was observed in a study of blood T cell repertoires in COVID-19. Study-level background: COVID-19 samples, acute and convalescent, were from the United States, Italy and Spain. PBMCs, B-cell-depleted T cells, or T cells were the source of the cDNA or gDNA that made up the material.

This clone was picked up one time. How the authors handled the data: From reference gene primer amplification, estimates of nucleated cell counts were derived. Method: immunoSEQ multiplex PCR; TCRdb's copy keeps in-frame clones and lacks some. That table is the source of V, J and clone size, and D and trimming were worked out from the DNA. The data show 200,000 or so clones, 80% to 90% seen once. Germline V gives CDR1 SGHNT, CDR2 YYREEE (reference sequence). CDR3 length: 14 amino acids. V was clipped by 3 bases and J by 4 bases; unmatched bases: 4. J is TRBJ2-1 and V is TRBV5-4; 7 nucleotides agree with TRBD2. The sequenced material came from peripheral blood. The receptor comes from a man aged 45-60 years who had recovered from COVID-19. The CDR3 region is CASSSLAPYNEQFF. The CDR3 DNA follows: TGTGCCAGCAGCTCACTAGCGCCTTACAATGAGCAGTTCTTC. The full variable domain, rest sourced from reference TRBV5-4 and TRBJ2-1, is ETGVTQSPTHLIKTRGQQVTLRCSSQSGHNTVSWYQQALGQGPQFIFQYYREEENGRGNFPPRFSGLQFPNYSSELNVNALELDDSALYLCASSSLAPYNEQFFGPGTRLTVL.